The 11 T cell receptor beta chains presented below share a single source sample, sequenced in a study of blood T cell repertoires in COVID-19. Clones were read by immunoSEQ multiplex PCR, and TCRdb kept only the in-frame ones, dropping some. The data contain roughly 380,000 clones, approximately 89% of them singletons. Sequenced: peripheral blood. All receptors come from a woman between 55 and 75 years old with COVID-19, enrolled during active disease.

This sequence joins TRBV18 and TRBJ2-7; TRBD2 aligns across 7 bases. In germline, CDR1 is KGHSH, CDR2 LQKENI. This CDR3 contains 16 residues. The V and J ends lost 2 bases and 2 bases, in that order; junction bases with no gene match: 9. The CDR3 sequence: CASSPTLAATAYEQYF. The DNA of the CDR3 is TGTGCCAGCTCACCAACGCTAGCGGCGACCGCCTACGAGCAGTACTTC.

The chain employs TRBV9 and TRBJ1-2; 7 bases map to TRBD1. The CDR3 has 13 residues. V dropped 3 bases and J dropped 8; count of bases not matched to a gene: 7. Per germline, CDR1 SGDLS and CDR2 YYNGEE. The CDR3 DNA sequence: TGTGCCAGCAGCGAAGGGGGCGCGAAGGGCTACACCTTC. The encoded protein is CASSEGGAKGYTF.

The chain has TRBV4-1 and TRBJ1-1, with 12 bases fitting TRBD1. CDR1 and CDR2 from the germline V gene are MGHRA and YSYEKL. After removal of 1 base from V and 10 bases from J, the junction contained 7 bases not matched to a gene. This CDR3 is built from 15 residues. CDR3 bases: TGCGCCAGCAGCCAAGCCGGGACAGGGGGCGGGGTAGCTTTCTTT. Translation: CASSQAGTGGGVAFF.

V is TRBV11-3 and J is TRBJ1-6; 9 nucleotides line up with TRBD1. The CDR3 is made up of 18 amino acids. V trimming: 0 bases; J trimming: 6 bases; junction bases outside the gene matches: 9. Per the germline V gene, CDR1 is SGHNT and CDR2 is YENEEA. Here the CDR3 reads CASSLDYPGTGSNSPLHF. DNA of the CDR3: TGTGCCAGCAGCTTAGACTACCCCGGGACAGGGTCTAATTCACCCCTCCACTTT.

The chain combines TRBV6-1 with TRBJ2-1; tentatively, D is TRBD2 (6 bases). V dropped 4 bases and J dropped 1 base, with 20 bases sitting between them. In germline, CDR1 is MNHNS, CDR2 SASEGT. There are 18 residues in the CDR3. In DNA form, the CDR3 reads TGTGCCAGCAGTGGGGGGGACGCCAGAGGGGTTTCCTACAATGAGCAGTTCTTC. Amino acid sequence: CASSGGDARGVSYNEQFF.

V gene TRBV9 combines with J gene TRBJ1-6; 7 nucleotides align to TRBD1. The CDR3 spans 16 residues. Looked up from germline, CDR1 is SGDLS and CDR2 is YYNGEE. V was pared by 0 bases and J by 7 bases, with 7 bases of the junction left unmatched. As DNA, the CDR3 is TGTGCCAGCAGCGTAGGGAGACAGGGTTGGAATTCACCCCTCCACTTT. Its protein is CASSVGRQGWNSPLHF.

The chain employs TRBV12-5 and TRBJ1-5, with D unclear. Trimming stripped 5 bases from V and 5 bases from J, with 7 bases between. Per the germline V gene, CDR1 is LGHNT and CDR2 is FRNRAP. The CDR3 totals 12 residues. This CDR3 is CASGNGDQPQHF. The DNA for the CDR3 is TGTGCTAGTGGTAATGGAGATCAGCCCCAGCATTTT.

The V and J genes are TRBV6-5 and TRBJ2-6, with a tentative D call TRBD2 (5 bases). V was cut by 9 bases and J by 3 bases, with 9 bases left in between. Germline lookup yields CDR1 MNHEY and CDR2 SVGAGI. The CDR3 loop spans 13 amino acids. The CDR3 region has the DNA TGTGCCAGTGGACTCTTTGGGGCCAACGTCCTGACTTTC. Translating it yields CASGLFGANVLTF.

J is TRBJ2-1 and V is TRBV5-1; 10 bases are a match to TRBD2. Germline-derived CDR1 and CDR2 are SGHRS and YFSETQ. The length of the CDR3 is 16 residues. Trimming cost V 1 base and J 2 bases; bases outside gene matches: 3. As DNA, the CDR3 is TGCGCCAGCAGCTTGATCAGCGGGGGGGCCTACAATGAGCAGTTCTTC. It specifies CASSLISGGAYNEQFF.

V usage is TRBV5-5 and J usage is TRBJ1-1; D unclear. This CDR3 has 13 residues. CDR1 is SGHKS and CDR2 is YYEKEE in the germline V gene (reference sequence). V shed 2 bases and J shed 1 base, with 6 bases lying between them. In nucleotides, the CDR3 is TGTGCCAGCAGCTTTCACTGGAACACTGAAGCTTTCTTT. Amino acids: CASSFHWNTEAFF.

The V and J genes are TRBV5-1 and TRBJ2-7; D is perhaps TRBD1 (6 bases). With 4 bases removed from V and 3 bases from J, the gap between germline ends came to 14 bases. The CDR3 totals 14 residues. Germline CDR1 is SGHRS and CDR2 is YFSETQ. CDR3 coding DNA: TGCGCCAGCAGCCCCCGAGCAGGGGTCTACGAGCAGTACTTC. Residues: CASSPRAGVYEQYF. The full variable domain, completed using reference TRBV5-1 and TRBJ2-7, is KAGVTQTPRYLIKTRGQQVTLSCSPISGHRSVSWYQQTPGQGLQFLFEYFSETQRNKGNFPGRFSGRQFSNSRSEMNVSTLELGDSALYLCASSPRAGVYEQYFGPGTRLTVT.